These 31 T cell receptor beta chains share one sample of origin, sequenced in a study of cytomegalovirus exposure and HLA in healthy donors. 13 Jbeta primers and 60 Vbeta primers were used for the PCR. Profiling relied on immunoSEQ multiplex PCR, and the TCRdb table lists in-frame clones only, not all of them. The repertoire holds about 160,000 clones, roughly 82% seen once, with roughly a tenth in the top ten. Source material: PBMCs. These receptors came from a man aged 50 to 60 in good health and CMV-seropositive.

The V gene is TRBV11-2, the J gene TRBJ2-2; possible D gene TRBD2, 7 bases. V was pared by 4 bases and J by 6 bases, with 27 bases between. The CDR3 runs to 19 residues. Germline V CDR1 and CDR2: SGHAT, FQNNGV. The CDR3 is CASSWGGLAEPGWAGELFF. The CDR3 DNA follows: TGTGCCAGCAGCTGGGGGGGGCTAGCGGAGCCAGGGTGGGCCGGGGAGCTGTTTTTT.

The genes are TRBV6-5 and TRBJ1-2; 7 bases match TRBD1. Trimming cost V 2 bases and J 3 bases; bases outside gene matches: 3. The germline gives CDR1 MNHEY, CDR2 SVGAGI. The CDR3 consists of 14 residues. Here the CDR3 DNA reads TGTGCCAGCAGTTACACCAGGGGGGACTATGGCTACACCTTC. It specifies CASSYTRGDYGYTF.

This chain connects TRBV9 to TRBJ1-1; 9 bases fit TRBD1. J was trimmed by 3 bases and V by 0 bases; bases with no gene match: 9. Germline V gene data show CDR1 as SGDLS and CDR2 as YYNGEE. The CDR3 is 17 residues long. CDR3 sequence reads: CASSVGTGDADDTEAFF. Here the CDR3 DNA reads TGTGCCAGCAGCGTAGGGACAGGGGACGCAGATGACACTGAAGCTTTCTTT.

The chain uses TRBV29-1 and TRBJ2-1; 10 bases are a match to TRBD2. The CDR3 spans 14 residues. Trimming took 0 bases from V and 5 from J; bases not matched to a gene: 1. Germline V gives CDR1 SQVTM, CDR2 ANQGSEA. CDR3 bases: TGCAGCGTTGAAGAACTAGCGGGGAACAATGAGCAGTTCTTC. It codes for CSVEELAGNNEQFF.

This chain connects TRBV18 to TRBJ2-7, with 12 bases lining up with TRBD1. From germline, CDR1 is KGHSH and CDR2 LQKENI. The CDR3 spans 15 residues. The junction had 1 base not matched to a gene; V was cut back by 0 bases and J by 4 bases. In DNA, the CDR3 is TGTGCCAGCTCACCACCGGGACAGGGGGCGTACGAGCAGTACTTC. Protein product: CASSPPGQGAYEQYF.

This clone was detected once. This sequence joins TRBV5-1 and TRBJ2-7; weak D call: TRBD2 (5 bases). V was cut by 0 bases and J by 9 bases, with 10 bases left in between. The V gene's germline CDR1 is SGHRS and CDR2 YFSETQ. The CDR3 runs 12 residues. CDR3: CASSLGESRQYF. CDR3 nucleotide sequence: TGCGCCAGCAGCTTGGGGGAGAGTAGGCAGTACTTC.

This clone has just one count. V usage is TRBV7-9 and J usage is TRBJ2-5; 7 bases line up with TRBD1. The CDR3 extends over 14 amino acids. Losses at the gene ends were 4 bases for V and 3 bases for J; bases not matched to a gene: 5. Looked up from germline, CDR1 is SEHNR and CDR2 is FQNEAQ (reference sequence). This chain's CDR3 is CASSSNRGKETQYF. The CDR3 coding sequence is TGTGCCAGCAGCTCAAACAGGGGAAAAGAGACCCAGTACTTC.

The rearrangement uses TRBV6-5 and TRBJ2-2; 8 bases map to TRBD1. The junction had 3 bases not matched to a gene; V was cut back by 3 bases and J by 6 bases. CDR3 length equals 14 residues. The germline V gene has CDR1 MNHEY and CDR2 SVGAGI. CDR3 amino acids: CASSYRTGPGELFF. CDR3 nucleotide sequence: TGTGCCAGCAGTTATCGGACAGGGCCCGGGGAGCTGTTTTTT.

The rearrangement joins TRBV28 to TRBJ1-1; D perhaps matches TRBD1 (6 bases). The CDR3 extends over 12 amino acids. Germline V gene data show CDR1 as MDHEN and CDR2 as SYDVKM. The V and J ends lost 6 bases and 10 bases respectively, with 15 bases between them. The CDR3: CASSLGTFGAFF. DNA for the CDR3: TGTGCCAGCAGCTTGGGGACATTCGGAGCTTTCTTT.

This chain uses TRBV19 with TRBJ1-5; D is uncertain. The CDR3 sequence is 14 residues long. V gave up 4 bases and J gave up 2 bases, with 9 bases separating them. Germline CDR1 LNHDA, CDR2 SQIVND (reference sequence). CDR3 protein: CASSTLSGNQPQHF. CDR3 DNA: TGTGCCAGTAGTACCCTGTCAGGCAATCAGCCCCAGCATTTT.

Concerning this clone itself: At one end the junction does not follow the germline gene, possibly because of a read error. CDR3 bases: TGTTCCAGCAGCACCACAGGAGTCCTACTGGGGGCTTTCTTT. Encoded protein: CSSSTTGVLLGAFF. V gene TRBV7-9 combines with J gene TRBJ1-1; D might be TRBD1 (5 bases). The CDR3 runs 14 residues. Germline V gene lookup returns CDR1 SEHNR and CDR2 FQNEAQ (reference sequence).

This clone turned up a few times. A read error may produce the germline difference seen at one junction end. The V call is TRBV7-9, the J call TRBJ1-3, with D unclear. CDR1 is SEHNR, CDR2 FQNEAQ, per germline (reference sequence). The CDR3 runs 16 residues. CDR3 nucleotide sequence: TGTTCCAGCAGCTCAGCCAATATCTACTCTGGAAACACCATATATTTT. Translating gives CSSSSANIYSGNTIYF. Drawing the rest from reference TRBV7-9 and TRBJ1-3, the complete variable domain is DTGVSQNPRHKITKRGQNVTFRCDPISEHNRLYWYRQTLGQGPEFLTYFQNEAQLEKSRLLSDRFSAERPKGSFSTLEIQRTEQGDSAMYLCSSSSANIYSGNTIYFGEGSWLTVV.

This CDR3 reads CASSESSGNTIYF. CDR3 in DNA: TGTGCCAGCAGTGAGAGCTCTGGAAACACCATATATTTT. The rearrangement uses TRBV6-5 and TRBJ1-3; D call uncertain. Germline V gene sequence: CDR1 MNHEY, CDR2 SVGAGI. V gave up 5 bases and J gave up 0 bases, with 5 bases separating them. The CDR3 covers 13 residues.

As to this clone: Its ends do not fully match the called genes, so a read error is possible. The rearrangement joins TRBV7-2 to TRBJ1-2, with D perhaps matching TRBD1 (5 bases). The CDR3 runs to 13 residues. Germline assignment: CDR1 SGHTA and CDR2 FQGNSA. CDR3 loop: CASSLERGSQESF. Written as DNA, the CDR3 is TGTGCCAGCAGCTTAGAAAGGGGCAGCCAGGAGAGCTTC.

V usage is TRBV11-2 and J usage is TRBJ2-6; the D is unclear. Germline lookup yields CDR1 SGHAT and CDR2 FQNNGV. V was trimmed by 4 bases and J by 0 bases, leaving 7 bases between them. The CDR3 loop spans 15 amino acids. CDR3 amino acids: CASSSTFSGANVLTF. The CDR3 region has the DNA TGTGCCAGCAGCTCGACTTTCTCTGGGGCCAACGTCCTGACTTTC.

V gene TRBV5-1 combines with J gene TRBJ2-5; 8 bases map to TRBD1. This CDR3 contains 16 residues. Germline V lookup: CDR1 SGHRS, CDR2 YFSETQ. The V segment lost 4 bases and the J segment 10 bases; nucleotides outside the gene matches: 18. CDR3 DNA: TGCGCCAGCAGCGACACAAGACAGGGGACCCTTAGGGACCAGTACTTC. This gives the protein CASSDTRQGTLRDQYF.

The V gene is TRBV6-1, the J gene TRBJ2-7, with D maybe TRBD1 (6 bases). CDR1 and CDR2 (germline): MNHNS, SASEGT. V was pared by 5 bases and J by 1 base, with 12 bases between. This CDR3 contains 14 residues. CDR3 amino acids: CASSFDRSSYEQYF. CDR3 bases: TGTGCCAGCAGTTTCGACAGGTCTTCCTACGAGCAGTACTTC.

The V call is TRBV11-3, the J call TRBJ2-1; 8 nucleotides align to TRBD1. The CDR3 is 12 residues long. The trim removed 4 bases at V and 12 bases at J, leaving 5 bases unmatched. Germline V gene lookup returns CDR1 SGHNT and CDR2 YENEEA. The CDR3 DNA sequence: TGTGCCAGCAGCTCCCGAGGACAGGGGCAGTTCTTC. This translates into CASSSRGQGQFF. The entire variable domain, with the rest obtained from reference TRBV11-3 and TRBJ2-1, is as follows: EAGVVQSPRYKIIEKKQPVAFWCNPISGHNTLYWYLQNLGQGPELLIRYENEEAVDDSQLPKDRFSAERLKGVDSTLKIQPAELGDSAVYLCASSSRGQGQFFGPGTRLTVL.

In this sample, this clone turned up a few times. V is TRBV7-3 and J is TRBJ2-1, with 8 positions matching TRBD2. The V segment lost 5 bases and the J segment 8 bases; nucleotides outside the gene matches: 8. From germline, CDR1 is SGHTA and CDR2 FQGTGA. The CDR3 covers 14 residues. The CDR3 spells CASSHTGGFDEQFF. The CDR3 DNA reads as TGTGCCAGCAGCCATACGGGAGGGTTCGATGAGCAGTTCTTC.

J is TRBJ2-3 and V is TRBV5-4, with 10 nucleotides matching TRBD1. The CDR3 runs 14 residues. CDR1 and CDR2 (germline): SGHNT, YYREEE (reference sequence). V trimming: 5 bases; J trimming: 6 bases; junction bases outside the gene matches: 6. This chain's CDR3 is CASSRQGAQDTQYF. CDR3 bases: TGTGCCAGCAGTAGACAGGGGGCGCAGGATACGCAGTATTTT.

The rearrangement links TRBV29-1 to TRBJ2-7; 9 bases line up with TRBD2. The CDR3 length is 14 residues. Germline trimming cut 2 bases from V and 3 bases from J; bases unmatched to any gene: 5. Germline V gives CDR1 SQVTM, CDR2 ANQGSEA. DNA of the CDR3: TGCAGCGTTGAATTGCGGGAGGGCCTCTACGAGCAGTACTTC. Translating it yields CSVELREGLYEQYF.

J is TRBJ1-1 and V is TRBV6-5; TRBD1 agrees at 7 bases. Looked up from germline, CDR1 is MNHEY and CDR2 is SVGAGI. This CDR3 region has 15 residues. The V segment lost 7 bases and the J segment 1 base; nucleotides outside the gene matches: 9. The CDR3 here is CASTETGVENTEAFF. The CDR3 DNA sequence: TGTGCCAGCACCGAAACAGGGGTTGAGAACACTGAAGCTTTCTTT.

The genes are TRBV9 and TRBJ2-2; 8 bases are shared with TRBD2. This CDR3 is 17 amino acids long. Trimming cost V 4 bases and J 5 bases; bases outside gene matches: 13. The germline V gene has CDR1 SGDLS and CDR2 YYNGEE. The chain's CDR3 is CASSPGAGGQITGELFF. The CDR3 coding sequence is TGTGCCAGCAGCCCAGGGGCGGGAGGACAAATTACCGGGGAGCTGTTTTTT.

The V call is TRBV19, the J call TRBJ1-5, with a tentative D call TRBD1 (5 bases). CDR1 LNHDA and CDR2 SQIVND come from the germline V gene (reference sequence). Trimming shortened V by 7 bases and J by 0 bases, and 22 bases separated the two germline ends. The CDR3 has 18 amino acids. CDR3 in DNA: TGTGCCAGTAATCGGTATTTTATCCTAGACAGTAGCAATCAGCCCCAGCATTTT. As protein: CASNRYFILDSSNQPQHF.

The gene calls are TRBV7-9 and TRBJ1-2, with D maybe TRBD1 (5 bases). Between the trimmed V and J ends, which lost 5 bases and 0 bases, there was a span of 19 bases. The germline V gene has CDR1 SEHNR and CDR2 FQNEAQ (reference sequence). The CDR3 runs to 17 residues. The CDR3 region is CASSQLSRGAPNYGYTF. The CDR3 nucleotides are TGTGCCAGCAGCCAACTTTCCCGCGGGGCTCCTAACTATGGCTACACCTTC.

V is TRBV30 and J is TRBJ1-4, with TRBD1 as a possible D gene (6 bases). In germline, CDR1 is GTSNPN, CDR2 SVGIG (reference sequence). The V gene lost 1 base and the J gene lost 5 bases, with 11 bases spanning the gap. The CDR3 spans 14 residues. CDR3 loop: CAWSGTVPNEKLFF. DNA for the CDR3: TGTGCCTGGAGTGGGACAGTTCCGAATGAAAAACTGTTTTTT.

The gene calls are TRBV4-2 and TRBJ2-5; 11 nucleotides line up with TRBD2. CDR3 size: 15 residues. CDR1 LGHNA and CDR2 YNFKEQ come from the germline V gene. The trim removed 8 bases at V and 4 bases at J, leaving 9 bases unmatched. The CDR3, as DNA: TGTGCCAGCGGGGGTTTGCTAGCGGGAGGAGAGACCCAGTACTTC. Amino acids: CASGGLLAGGETQYF.

J is TRBJ2-7 and V is TRBV29-1; no firm D call. Germline CDR1 and CDR2: SQVTM and ANQGSEA. V dropped 4 bases and J dropped 4 bases, with 11 bases sitting between them. This CDR3 contains 12 residues. The CDR3 DNA follows: TGCAGCGTTGTGACACCTAATTACGAGCAGTACTTC. It encodes CSVVTPNYEQYF.

This clone was observed a few times. This rearrangement joins TRBV4-3 to TRBJ1-2; 7 bases fit TRBD1. Germline V gene lookup returns CDR1 LGHNA and CDR2 YSLEER. CDR3 length: 15 residues. With V trimmed by 3 bases and J by 7 bases, 11 bases remained unmatched. CDR3 protein: CASSQNKGGAGGYTF. CDR3 coding DNA: TGCGCCAGCAGCCAGAACAAAGGGGGCGCCGGTGGCTACACCTTC.

The chain recombines TRBV28 with TRBJ1-1; 7 bases are a match to TRBD1. J was trimmed by 1 base and V by 6 bases; bases with no gene match: 5. From germline, CDR1 is MDHEN and CDR2 SYDVKM. This CDR3 contains 14 residues. Written as DNA, the CDR3 is TGTGCCAGCAGGCGAACAGGGGAGAACACTGAAGCTTTCTTT. This encodes CASRRTGENTEAFF.

The count of this clone is one. The chain employs TRBV6-5 and TRBJ2-3; TRBD2 agrees at 7 bases. Germline CDR1 and CDR2: MNHEY and SVGAGI. The CDR3 spans 13 residues. V trimming: 7 bases; J trimming: 0 bases; junction bases outside the gene matches: 1. DNA for the CDR3: TGTGCCAGCACGCGGGGGAGCACAGATACGCAGTATTTT. It translates to CASTRGSTDTQYF.